The subject of this entry is one T cell receptor (beta chain). The data derive from a study of PD-1 blockade in classical Hodgkin lymphoma. About the research overall: Treatment was intravenous nivolumab, 3 mg/kg every 2 weeks, until progression.

V was pared by 5 bases and J by 3 bases, with 10 bases between. The germline V gene has CDR1 SEHNR and CDR2 FQNEAQ (reference sequence). This CDR3 is 13 amino acids long. Each patient relapsed following autologous stem cell transplantation, and prior brentuximab vedotin exposure differed. Using immunoSEQ multiplex PCR, the repertoire was profiled, and TCRdb retains in-frame clones only, with some absent. Found here are about 15,000 clones, more than 70% of them singletons; the top ten hold around 25%. The TCR was taken from a human donor with classical Hodgkin lymphoma. Here the sequenced sample was peripheral blood mononuclear cells (PBMCs), taken before the second cycle of nivolumab. This chain connects TRBV7-9 to TRBJ1-2, with D possibly being TRBD1 (5 bases). The CDR3, as DNA: TGTGCCAGCAGCGTCCGGGACTACTATGGCTACACCTTC. Its protein is CASSVRDYYGYTF.